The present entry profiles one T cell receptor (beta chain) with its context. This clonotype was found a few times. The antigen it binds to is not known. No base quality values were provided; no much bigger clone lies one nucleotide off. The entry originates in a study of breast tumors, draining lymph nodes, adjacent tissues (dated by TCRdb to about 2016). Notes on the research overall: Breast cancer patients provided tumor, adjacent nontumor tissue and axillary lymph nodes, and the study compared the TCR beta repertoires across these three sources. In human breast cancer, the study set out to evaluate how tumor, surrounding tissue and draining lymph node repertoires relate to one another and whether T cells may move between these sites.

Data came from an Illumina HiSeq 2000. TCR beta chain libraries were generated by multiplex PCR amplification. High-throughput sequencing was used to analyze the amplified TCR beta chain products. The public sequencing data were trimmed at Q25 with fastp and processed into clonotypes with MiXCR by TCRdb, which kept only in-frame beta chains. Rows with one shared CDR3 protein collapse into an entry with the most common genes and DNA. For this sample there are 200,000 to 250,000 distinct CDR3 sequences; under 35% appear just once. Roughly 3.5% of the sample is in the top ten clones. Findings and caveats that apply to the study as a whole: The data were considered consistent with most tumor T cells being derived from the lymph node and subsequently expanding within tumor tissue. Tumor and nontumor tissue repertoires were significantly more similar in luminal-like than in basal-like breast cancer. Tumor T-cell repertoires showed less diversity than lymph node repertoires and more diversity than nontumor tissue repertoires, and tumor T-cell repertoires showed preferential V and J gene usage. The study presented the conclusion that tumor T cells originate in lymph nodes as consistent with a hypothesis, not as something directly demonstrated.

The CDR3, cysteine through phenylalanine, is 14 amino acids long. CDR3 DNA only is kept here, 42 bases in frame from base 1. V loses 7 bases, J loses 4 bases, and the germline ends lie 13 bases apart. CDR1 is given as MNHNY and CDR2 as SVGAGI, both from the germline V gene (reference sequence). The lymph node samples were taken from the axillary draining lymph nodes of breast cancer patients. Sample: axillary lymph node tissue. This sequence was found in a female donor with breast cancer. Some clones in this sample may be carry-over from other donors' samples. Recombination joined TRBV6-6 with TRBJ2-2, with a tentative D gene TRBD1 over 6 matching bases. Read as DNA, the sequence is TGTGCCAGCACGCCTGGGACACTCACCGGGGAGCTGTTTTTT. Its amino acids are CASTPGTLTGELFF.